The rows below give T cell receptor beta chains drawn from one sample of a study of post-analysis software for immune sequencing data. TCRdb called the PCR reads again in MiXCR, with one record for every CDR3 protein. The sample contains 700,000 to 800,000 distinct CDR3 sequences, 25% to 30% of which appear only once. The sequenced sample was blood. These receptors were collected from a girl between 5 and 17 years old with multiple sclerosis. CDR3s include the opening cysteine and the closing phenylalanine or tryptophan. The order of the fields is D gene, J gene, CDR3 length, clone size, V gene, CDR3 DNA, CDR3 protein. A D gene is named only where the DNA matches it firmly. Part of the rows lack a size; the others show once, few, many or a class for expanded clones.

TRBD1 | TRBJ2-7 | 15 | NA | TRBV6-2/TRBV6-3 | TGTGCCAGCAGCCCCCCCTGGACAGGTTCCTACGAGCAGTACTTC | CASSPPWTGSYEQYF
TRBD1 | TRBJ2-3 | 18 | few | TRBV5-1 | TGCGCCAGCAGCCACCCTGAGGGGGCGCCGAGAATTACAGATACGCAGTATTTT | CASSHPEGAPRITDTQYF
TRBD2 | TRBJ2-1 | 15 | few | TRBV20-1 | TGCAGTGCTAGGACCTTAGCGGGGAGAGGGAATGAGCAGTTCTTC | CSARTLAGRGNEQFF
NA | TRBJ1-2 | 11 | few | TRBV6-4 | TGTGCCAGCAGTGTTCCTCCAGGCTACACCTTC | CASSVPPGYTF
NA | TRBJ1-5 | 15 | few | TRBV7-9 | TGTGCCAGCAGTGGGGGCGTACAGTACAATCAGCCCCAGCATTTT | CASSGGVQYNQPQHF
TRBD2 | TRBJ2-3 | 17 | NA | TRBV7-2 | TGTGCCAGCAGCTCCCGACTTAGCGGGAGGGCCGCAGATACGCAGTATTTT | CASSSRLSGRAADTQYF
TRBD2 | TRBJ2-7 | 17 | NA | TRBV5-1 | TGCGCCAGCAGCTCCTCTTACGGGACTAGCGGGAGCTACGAGCAGTACTTC | CASSSSYGTSGSYEQYF
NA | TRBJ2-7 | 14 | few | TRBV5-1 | TGCGCCAGCAGCCTATGGGACGCCTCCTACGAGCAGTACTTC | CASSLWDASYEQYF
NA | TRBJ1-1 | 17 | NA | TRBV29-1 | TGCAGCGTAGAAGGGTTGTTTCTAGGCACCTTGAACACTGAAGCTTTCTTT | CSVEGLFLGTLNTEAFF
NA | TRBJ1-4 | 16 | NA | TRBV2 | TGTGCCAGCAGGGAGACTTTCGGGACAATAGGTGAAAAACTGTTTTTT | CASRETFGTIGEKLFF
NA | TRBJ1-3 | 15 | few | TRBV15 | TGTGCCACCAGCAGAGATGGAGGGTCTGGAAACACCATATATTTT | CATSRDGGSGNTIYF
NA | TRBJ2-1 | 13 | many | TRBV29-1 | TGCAGCGTTGAGGTAGCGCGAAGCGGTGAGCAGTTCTTC | CSVEVARSGEQFF
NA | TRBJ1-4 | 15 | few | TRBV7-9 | TGTGCCAGCAGCTTATGGGTCGGAGGCAATGAAAAACTGTTTTTT | CASSLWVGGNEKLFF
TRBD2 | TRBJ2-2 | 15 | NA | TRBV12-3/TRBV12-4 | TGTGCCAGCAGTCTCGGGACTAGCACCACCGGGGAGCTGTTTTTT | CASSLGTSTTGELFF
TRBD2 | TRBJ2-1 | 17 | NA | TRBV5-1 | TGCGCCAGCAGCTTGGGACTAGCGGGGGGAAGGTACAATGAGCAGTTCTTC | CASSLGLAGGRYNEQFF